Listed here are 7 T cell receptor beta chains from one sample, sequenced in a study of T cell repertoires in cytomegalovirus infection. From the reads, TCRdb called clonotypes with MiXCR, one entry per CDR3 protein. The sample includes 300,000 or so distinct CDR3 sequences, over 20% of them seen just once. Sequenced sample: PBMCs. The receptors were gathered from a human donor in good health (CMV status not recorded). Some clones in this sample may be carry-over from other donors' samples.

This clonotype was detected a few times. This chain links TRBV5-6 with TRBJ1-3; possibly TRBD1 for D (6 bases). The CDR3 consists of 15 residues. Germline assignment: CDR1 SGHDT and CDR2 YYEEEE. V was pared by 3 bases and J by 0 bases, with 10 bases between. The CDR3 region has the DNA TGTGCCAGCAGCTCAGGGGACACCTCTGGAAACACCATATATTTT. It encodes CASSSGDTSGNTIYF. The full variable domain, rest sourced from reference TRBV5-6 and TRBJ1-3, is DAGVTQSPTHLIKTRGQQVTLRCSPKSGHDTVSWYQQALGQGPQFIFQYYEEEERQRGNFPDRFSGHQFPNYSSELNVNALLLGDSALYLCASSSGDTSGNTIYFGEGSWLTVV.

The rearrangement links TRBV9 to TRBJ2-1, with D tentatively TRBD2 (7 bases). The CDR3 is 16 residues long. Germline CDR1 and CDR2: SGDLS and YYNGEE. The V and J ends lost 1 base and 8 bases respectively, with 19 bases between them. The DNA for the CDR3 is TGTGCCAGCAGCGTATGGGGGCGGGCGGGAGAGGATGAGCAGTTCTTC. This codes for CASSVWGRAGEDEQFF.

CDR3 loop: CSVGRQGVGNTIYF. The CDR3 nucleotides read TGCAGCGTTGGAAGACAGGGAGTTGGAAACACCATATATTTT. V is TRBV29-1 and J is TRBJ1-3; 7 bases are shared with TRBD1. The CDR3 spans 14 residues. Per the germline V gene, CDR1 is SQVTM and CDR2 is ANQGSEA. V dropped 4 bases and J dropped 3; count of bases not matched to a gene: 6.

The sample holds one count of this clonotype. The J gene is TRBJ2-7, the V gene TRBV15, with D tentatively TRBD1 (6 bases). The CDR3 sequence is 14 residues long. V lost 0 bases, J lost 2 bases, and 8 bases lay in between. Germline V lookup: CDR1 LNHNV, CDR2 YYDKDF (reference sequence). The CDR3 nucleotides are TGTGCCACCAGCAGAGAAGGACAGACCTACGAGCAGTACTTC. Translation: CATSREGQTYEQYF.

This clonotype was recorded at least ten times. The chain recombines TRBV7-9 with TRBJ2-5; D may be TRBD1 (5 bases). The V end lost 5 bases, the J end lost 0 bases, and 13 bases lay between the germline ends. Per germline, CDR1 SEHNR and CDR2 FQNEAQ (reference sequence). The CDR3 is made up of 15 amino acids. CDR3 DNA sequence: TGTGCCAGCAGCCCGACACAGGCCTACCAAGAGACCCAGTACTTC. Its protein is CASSPTQAYQETQYF.

In this sample, this clonotype turned up many times. V gene TRBV7-9 combines with J gene TRBJ2-5; TRBD1 matches 7 bases. V trimming: 5 bases; J trimming: 5 bases; junction bases outside the gene matches: 8. The CDR3 totals 14 residues. The germline V gene has CDR1 SEHNR and CDR2 FQNEAQ (reference sequence). The CDR3 DNA reads TGTGCCAGCAGCGCCAGGACAGGCGGGGAGACCCAGTACTTC. Amino acids: CASSARTGGETQYF.

The chain carries TRBV30 and TRBJ2-3, with D unresolved. CDR3 size: 13 residues. Per germline, CDR1 GTSNPN and CDR2 SVGIG (reference sequence). The V end lost 2 bases, the J end lost 6 bases, and 12 bases lay between the germline ends. Here the CDR3 DNA reads TGTGCCTGGAGTTCCCGGCTCGGGGATACGCAGTATTTT. Protein sequence: CAWSSRLGDTQYF.